This paragraph covers one TCR beta chain sequence. The V end was cut by 4 bases, the J end by 5 bases, with 14 bases between. This CDR3 contains 14 residues. Germline CDR1 reads WNHNN; CDR2 reads SYGVQD (reference sequence). The data are from a study of blood T cell repertoires in COVID-19. TCRdb's table, derived via immunoSEQ multiplex PCR, lists solely in-frame clones and lacks some. The sample shows fewer than 300,000 clones, around 85% of them seen only once. V and J are TRBV10-1 and TRBJ1-1; D unclear. Material for sequencing was peripheral blood. The TCR originated in a woman aged 25 to 45 with COVID-19, enrolled during active disease. The CDR3 loop reads CASSGATQGTEAFF. In DNA form, the CDR3 reads TGCGCCAGCAGTGGGGCCACACAAGGAACTGAAGCTTTCTTT.